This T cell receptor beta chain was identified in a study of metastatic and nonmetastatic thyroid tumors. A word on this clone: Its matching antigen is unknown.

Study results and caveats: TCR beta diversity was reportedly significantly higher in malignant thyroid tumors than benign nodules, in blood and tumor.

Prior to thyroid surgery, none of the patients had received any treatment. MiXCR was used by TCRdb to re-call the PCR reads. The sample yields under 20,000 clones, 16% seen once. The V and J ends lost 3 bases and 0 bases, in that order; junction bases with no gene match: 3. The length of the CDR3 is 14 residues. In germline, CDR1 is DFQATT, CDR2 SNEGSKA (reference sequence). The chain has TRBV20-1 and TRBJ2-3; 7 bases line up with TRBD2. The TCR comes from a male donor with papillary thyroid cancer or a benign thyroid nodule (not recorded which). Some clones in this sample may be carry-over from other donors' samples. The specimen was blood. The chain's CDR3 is CSARTSFSTDTQYF. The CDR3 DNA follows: TGCAGTGCTAGGACTAGCTTCAGCACAGATACGCAGTATTTT.